The 3 T cell receptor beta chains reported below all come from one sample, sequenced in a study of blood T cell repertoires in COVID-19. Some clones are missing from TCRdb's copy, which holds only in-frame ones; the method was immunoSEQ multiplex PCR. Among 210,000 or so clones listed, 80% were seen once. Sequenced input: PBMCs or T cells enriched from blood (not recorded which). All receptors derive from a man aged 25-40 years with acute COVID-19.

The CDR3 DNA reads as TGTGCCAGCAGCGATGGAGCGGGGCCTACAGATACGCAGTATTTT. Its translation: CASSDGAGPTDTQYF. The chain carries TRBV9 and TRBJ2-3; 7 bases agree with TRBD2. CDR1 and CDR2 from the germline V gene are SGDLS and YYNGEE. The CDR3 runs to 15 residues. V lost 3 bases and J lost 3; bases outside the gene matches: 7. Based on the CDR3 plus reference TRBV9 and TRBJ2-3, the full variable domain is DSGVTQTPKHLITATGQRVTLRCSPRSGDLSVYWYQQSLDQGLQFLIQYYNGEERAKGNILERFSAQQFPDLHSELNLSSLELGDSALYFCASSDGAGPTDTQYFGPGTRLTVL.

The sample holds one count of this clone. V usage is TRBV19 and J usage is TRBJ1-2; 7 bases line up with TRBD1. J lost 8 bases, V lost 3 bases, and 9 bases had no gene match. The CDR3 covers 14 residues. Germline assignment: CDR1 LNHDA and CDR2 SQIVND (reference sequence). CDR3 in amino acids: CASSIGRGTSGYTF. In nucleotides, the CDR3 is TGTGCCAGTAGTATCGGCAGGGGGACGAGCGGCTACACCTTC. The full variable domain, in which reference TRBV19 and TRBJ1-2 provide the parts outside the CDR3, is DGGITQSPKYLFRKEGQNVTLSCEQNLNHDAMYWYRQDPGQGLRLIYYSQIVNDFQKGDIAEGYSVSREKKESFPLTVTSAQKNPTAFYLCASSIGRGTSGYTFGSGTRLTVV.

The gene calls are TRBV2 and TRBJ2-3; D is perhaps TRBD2 (5 bases). The V and J ends lost 8 bases and 0 bases respectively, with 6 bases between them. The CDR3 has 12 amino acids. Germline V CDR1 and CDR2: SNHLY, FYNNEI. Here the CDR3 DNA reads TGTGCCAGCTGCGGGAGCACAGATACGCAGTATTTT. Translated, it gives CASCGSTDTQYF. The variable domain in full, with the rest retrieved from reference TRBV2 and TRBJ2-3, is EPEVTQTPSHQVTQMGQEVILRCVPISNHLYFYWYRQILGQKVEFLVSFYNNEISEKSEIFDDQFSVERPDGSNFTLKIRSTKLEDSAMYFCASCGSTDTQYFGPGTRLTVL.